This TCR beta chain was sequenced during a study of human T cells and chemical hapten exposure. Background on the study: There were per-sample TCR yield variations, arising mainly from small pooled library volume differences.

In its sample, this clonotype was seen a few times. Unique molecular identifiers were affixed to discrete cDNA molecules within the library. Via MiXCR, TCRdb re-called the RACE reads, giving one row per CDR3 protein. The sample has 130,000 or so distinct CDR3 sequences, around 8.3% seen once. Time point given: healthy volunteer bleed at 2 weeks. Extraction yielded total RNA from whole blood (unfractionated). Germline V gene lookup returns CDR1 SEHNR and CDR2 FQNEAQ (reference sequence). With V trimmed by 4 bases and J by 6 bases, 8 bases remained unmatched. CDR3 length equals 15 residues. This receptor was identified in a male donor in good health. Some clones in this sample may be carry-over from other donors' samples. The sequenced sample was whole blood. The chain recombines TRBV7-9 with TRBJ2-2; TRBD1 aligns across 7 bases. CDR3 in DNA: TGTGCCAGCAGCTCCCGGACAGGAGCCCCCGGGGAGCTGTTTTTT. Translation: CASSSRTGAPGELFF.